The T cell receptor beta chain described here comes from a study of control samples from healthy donors and cancer patients. The CDR3 has 13 amino acids. Germline-derived CDR1 and CDR2 are KGHDR and SFDVKD. Trimming left V 5 bases short and J 5 bases short, with 8 bases between. Assay used: immunoSEQ multiplex PCR; TCRdb lists only in-frame clones, some missing. This sample yields roughly 400,000 clones, of which 75% to 95% are seen a single time; 5.5% to 8% belongs to the top ten. V and J are TRBV24-1 and TRBJ2-2, with a weak D call TRBD2 (5 bases). This TCR was sampled from a man in his forties with head and neck cancer. The sequenced material came from PBMCs. CDR3 DNA sequence: TGTGCCACCAGTGGTCCGGGGACCGGGGAGCTGTTTTTT. It translates to CATSGPGTGELFF.